This entry concerns a single T cell receptor beta chain. From germline, CDR1 is SGHNT and CDR2 YYREEE (reference sequence). The length of the CDR3 is 15 residues. V lost 5 bases, J lost 5 bases, and 19 bases lay in between. The source of the sample is a study of blood T cell repertoires in COVID-19. At the level of the study: The samples span acute and convalescent COVID-19 from the United States, Italy and Spain.

Original analysis: Nucleated cell number was recorded as an estimate derived from reference gene primer amplification. TCRdb's table, derived via immunoSEQ multiplex PCR, lists solely in-frame clones and lacks some. Clone size and the V and J calls come from that table; the DNA yielded D and trimming. This sample has 250,000 to 300,000 clones, with about 86% found just once. The rearrangement uses TRBV5-4 and TRBJ2-5; the D gene is possibly TRBD2 (6 bases). The TCR sequence derives from a man aged 80 or over with acute or convalescent COVID-19. Sequenced sample: peripheral blood. CDR3 region: CASSLGSPGRETQYF. As DNA, the CDR3 is TGTGCCAGCAGTTTAGGGAGCCCAGGGAGGGAGACCCAGTACTTC.